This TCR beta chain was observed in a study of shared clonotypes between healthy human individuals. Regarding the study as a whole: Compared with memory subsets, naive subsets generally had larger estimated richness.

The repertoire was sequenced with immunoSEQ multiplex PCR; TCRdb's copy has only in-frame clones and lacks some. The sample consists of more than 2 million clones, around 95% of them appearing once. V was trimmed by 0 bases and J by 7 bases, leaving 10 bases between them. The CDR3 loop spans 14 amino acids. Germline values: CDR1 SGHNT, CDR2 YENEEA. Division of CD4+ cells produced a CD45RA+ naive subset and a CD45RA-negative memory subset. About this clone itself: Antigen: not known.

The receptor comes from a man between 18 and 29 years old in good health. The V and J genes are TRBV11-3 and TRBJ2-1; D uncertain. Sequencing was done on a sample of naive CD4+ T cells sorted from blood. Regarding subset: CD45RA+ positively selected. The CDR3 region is CASSLEGSWNEQFF. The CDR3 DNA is TGTGCCAGCAGCTTAGAGGGAAGTTGGAATGAGCAGTTCTTC.